The 30 T cell receptor beta chains reported below all come from one sample, sequenced in a study of blood T cell repertoires in COVID-19. Clones were sequenced by immunoSEQ multiplex PCR, and TCRdb holds only the in-frame ones, with some missing. The sample lists about 130,000 clones; around 88% were seen once. The sequenced material came from peripheral blood. The receptor set was obtained from a man between 60 and 75 years old with COVID-19, enrolled during active disease.

The chain combines TRBV12-3 or TRBV12-4 with TRBJ1-2; D unclear. The CDR3 runs to 13 residues. The ends were cut back, 2 bases at V and 2 bases at J, with 6 bases in the middle. CDR3 DNA: TGTGCCAGCAGTTTATACGAGAACTATGGCTACACCTTC. This codes for CASSLYENYGYTF.

The rearrangement joins TRBV5-1 to TRBJ2-7; weak D call: TRBD1 (6 bases). Trimming shortened V by 4 bases and J by 6 bases, and 20 bases separated the two germline ends. CDR1 is SGHRS, CDR2 YFSETQ, per germline. CDR3 length equals 15 residues. CDR3 sequence reads: CASSPAQGRDSEQYF. CDR3 bases: TGCGCCAGCAGCCCGGCACAGGGTAGAGACTCCGAGCAGTACTTC.

The chain carries TRBV5-1 and TRBJ2-3; 9 bases match TRBD2. The CDR3 is made up of 16 amino acids. Germline values: CDR1 SGHRS, CDR2 YFSETQ. J gave up 4 bases and V 2 bases, and 8 bases lay outside the gene matches. The CDR3 sequence: CASSLAPGLASDTQYF. The CDR3 region has the DNA TGCGCCAGCAGCTTAGCTCCGGGACTAGCATCAGATACGCAGTATTTT. The full variable domain, with the rest looked up from reference TRBV5-1 and TRBJ2-3, is KAGVTQTPRYLIKTRGQQVTLSCSPISGHRSVSWYQQTPGQGLQFLFEYFSETQRNKGNFPGRFSGRQFSNSRSEMNVSTLELGDSALYLCASSLAPGLASDTQYFGPGTRLTVL.

This clone is a singleton in its sample. V is TRBV15 and J is TRBJ1-1; no firm D call. The ends were cut back, 5 bases at V and 1 base at J, with 11 bases in the middle. This CDR3 has 14 amino acids. The germline V gene encodes CDR1 LNHNV and CDR2 YYDKDF (reference sequence). CDR3 amino acids: CATSPGYGNTEAFF. The CDR3 DNA follows: TGTGCCACCAGCCCAGGTTATGGGAACACTGAAGCTTTCTTT.

This clone was seen just once. The chain carries TRBV6-6 and TRBJ1-3; 7 nucleotides match TRBD1. V shed 8 bases and J 8 bases; nucleotides not matched to a gene: 6. Germline loops: CDR1 MNHNY, CDR2 SVGAGI (reference sequence). This CDR3 is 12 amino acids long. CDR3 amino acids: CASFYRGDTIYF. The CDR3 region has the DNA TGTGCCAGCTTCTACAGGGGAGACACCATATATTTT.

This sequence joins TRBV6-2 or TRBV6-3 and TRBJ2-7; TRBD1 might be the D (6 bases). Between the trimmed V and J ends, which lost 7 bases and 0 bases, there was a span of 19 bases. Germline V gives CDR1 MNHEY, CDR2 SVGEGT. The CDR3 is 16 amino acids. In DNA, the CDR3 is TGTGCCAGCACCCCTGATTCAGGGGCTTTCTCCTACGAGCAGTACTTC. This translates into CASTPDSGAFSYEQYF.

As DNA, the CDR3 is TGTGCCAGCAGCGACAGGGGTTCGGGCACCGGGGAGCTGTTTTTT. Translating gives CASSDRGSGTGELFF. The rearrangement uses TRBV2 and TRBJ2-2, with 8 nucleotides matching TRBD1. Germline-derived CDR1 and CDR2 are SNHLY and FYNNEI. The CDR3 contains 15 residues. After removal of 6 bases from V and 4 bases from J, the junction contained 7 bases not matched to a gene.

The rearrangement links TRBV28 to TRBJ1-1; 8 bases are shared with TRBD1. The CDR3 spans 14 residues. V shed 5 bases, J shed 9 bases, and the junction held 11 bases outside the gene matches. The germline CDR1 and CDR2 sequences are MDHEN and SYDVKM. The DNA of the CDR3 is TGTGCCAGCAGTCGTTTACGGACAGGGCCGAAAGCTTTCTTT. Protein product: CASSRLRTGPKAFF.

The rearrangement uses TRBV7-9 and TRBJ1-3; no clear D. Trimming took off 8 bases at V and 0 bases at J, with 17 bases between the two ends. Germline V gene data show CDR1 as SEHNR and CDR2 as FQNEAQ (reference sequence). The CDR3 has 16 residues. CDR3 sequence: CASVEGQQYSGNTIYF. CDR3 in DNA: TGTGCCAGCGTTGAGGGCCAACAATACTCTGGAAACACCATATATTTT. The entire variable domain, with the rest obtained from reference TRBV7-9 and TRBJ1-3, is as follows: DTGVSQNPRHKITKRGQNVTFRCDPISEHNRLYWYRQTLGQGPEFLTYFQNEAQLEKSRLLSDRFSAERPKGSFSTLEIQRTEQGDSAMYLCASVEGQQYSGNTIYFGEGSWLTVV.

The chain recombines TRBV7-6 with TRBJ1-3; perhaps TRBD1 as D (6 bases). Germline V gene lookup returns CDR1 SGHVS and CDR2 FNYEAQ. This CDR3 is 15 amino acids long. V lost 5 bases to trimming and J lost 8 bases, with 19 bases between them. CDR3: CASSRVTGPEDTIYF. In nucleotides, the CDR3 is TGTGCCAGCAGCCGGGTGACAGGACCCGAGGACACCATATATTTT.

The V call is TRBV5-1, the J call TRBJ1-1; 8 nucleotides match TRBD1. Germline V gene lookup returns CDR1 SGHRS and CDR2 YFSETQ. The CDR3 runs to 17 residues. The ends lost 3 bases at V and 0 bases at J; junction bases unmatched: 10. CDR3 sequence (DNA): TGCGCCAGCAGCTCCGCAACAGGGGGATTCATGAACACTGAAGCTTTCTTT. Its translation is CASSSATGGFMNTEAFF.

In nucleotides, the CDR3 is TGTGCCAGCAGCGAGGGGACAGGACGTGGCTACACCTTC. Protein sequence: CASSEGTGRGYTF. V gene TRBV28 combines with J gene TRBJ1-2; 8 bases agree with TRBD1. This CDR3 has 13 residues. Germline V CDR1 and CDR2: MDHEN, SYDVKM. V dropped 6 bases and J dropped 7; count of bases not matched to a gene: 7.

V is TRBV3-1 (or the pseudogene TRBV3-2) and J is TRBJ1-1; D uncertain. Germline V gene sequence: CDR1 LGHDT, CDR2 YNNKEL (reference sequence). Trimming left V 2 bases short and J 1 base short, with 8 bases between. The CDR3 runs to 14 residues. CDR3 protein: CASSQMGENTEAFF. As DNA, the CDR3 is TGTGCCAGCAGCCAAATGGGAGAGAACACTGAAGCTTTCTTT.

V and J are TRBV2 and TRBJ1-1; the D is unclear. Trimming removed 9 bases at V and 4 bases at J, with 18 bases between. CDR3 length: 14 residues. Per the germline V gene, CDR1 is SNHLY and CDR2 is FYNNEI. CDR3 in DNA: TGTGCCAGGACTACGGACGCCCGCGGCACTGAAGCTTTCTTT. This codes for CARTTDARGTEAFF.

The V and J genes are TRBV9 and TRBJ2-2; 8 bases are a match to TRBD1. Germline V gives CDR1 SGDLS, CDR2 YYNGEE. This CDR3 contains 15 residues. V shed 2 bases, J shed 4 bases, and the junction held 4 bases outside the gene matches. The CDR3 bases are TGTGCCAGCAGCGTCTTACAGGGGGGCACCGGGGAGCTGTTTTTT. It codes for CASSVLQGGTGELFF.

V is TRBV12-3 or TRBV12-4 and J is TRBJ1-2, with D possibly TRBD1 on 6 matching bases. Deletions cut 6 bases from V and 8 bases from J, with 13 bases between. The CDR3 is 12 amino acids. The CDR3 here is CASRPDREGYTF. CDR3 bases: TGTGCCAGCAGGCCGGACAGAGAAGGCTACACCTTC.

This clone occurred a few times. The V gene is TRBV5-1, the J gene TRBJ2-7; no reliable D call. V was shortened by 5 bases and J by 1 base, with 16 bases between the two germline ends. CDR1 is SGHRS, CDR2 YFSETQ, per germline. This CDR3 is 15 amino acids long. CDR3 sequence (DNA): TGCGCCAGCAGGGAGAACACACAACTTTCCTACGAGCAGTACTTC. Protein product: CASRENTQLSYEQYF.

The rearrangement uses TRBV30 and TRBJ1-5; D is possibly TRBD1 (6 bases). The CDR3 covers 12 residues. Trimming removed 5 bases from V and 12 bases from J, with 17 bases in between. CDR1 and CDR2 (germline): GTSNPN, SVGIG (reference sequence). CDR3 in amino acids: CAWGSGWGHQHF. DNA of the CDR3: TGTGCCTGGGGGTCAGGATGGGGGCACCAGCATTTT.

The chain is built from TRBV9 and TRBJ2-1, with unresolved D. V shed 0 bases and J shed 0 bases, with 7 bases lying between them. Germline values: CDR1 SGDLS, CDR2 YYNGEE. This CDR3 is 15 amino acids long. The CDR3 DNA reads as TGTGCCAGCAGCGTAGTAGAGAGCTCCTACAATGAGCAGTTCTTC. Amino acids: CASSVVESSYNEQFF. The variable domain in full, completed from reference TRBV9 and TRBJ2-1, reads DSGVTQTPKHLITATGQRVTLRCSPRSGDLSVYWYQQSLDQGLQFLIQYYNGEERAKGNILERFSAQQFPDLHSELNLSSLELGDSALYFCASSVVESSYNEQFFGPGTRLTVL.

This chain connects TRBV4-1 to TRBJ1-1; D is uncertain. The CDR3 loop spans 14 amino acids. The germline V gene has CDR1 MGHRA and CDR2 YSYEKL. V lost 8 bases and J lost 6, with 19 bases in between. The CDR3 DNA follows: TGCGCCAGCCAAGTCCGGGAGGTAGAGGCTGAAGCTTTCTTT. This sequence encodes CASQVREVEAEAFF.

In its sample, this clone was seen once. DNA of the CDR3: TGCGCCAGCAGTCCCCGGGACACCATCACTGAAGCTTTCTTT. Amino acid sequence: CASSPRDTITEAFF. This chain connects TRBV5-1 to TRBJ1-1; possibly TRBD1 for D (6 bases). The CDR3 has 14 amino acids. CDR1 and CDR2 from the germline V gene are SGHRS and YFSETQ. V lost 5 bases, J lost 4 bases, and 15 bases lay in between.

This clone was observed a handful of times. The V and J genes are TRBV2 and TRBJ1-3, with 9 bases aligning to TRBD1. The CDR3 is made up of 15 amino acids. The ends lost 4 bases at V and 8 bases at J; junction bases unmatched: 9. Per the germline V gene, CDR1 is SNHLY and CDR2 is FYNNEI. CDR3 region: CASSAPGTGLHTIYF. The CDR3 region has the DNA TGTGCCAGCAGTGCACCCGGGACAGGGTTACACACCATATATTTT.

The chain employs TRBV3-1 (or the pseudogene TRBV3-2) and TRBJ1-5; D possibly corresponds to TRBD1 (6 bases). Germline CDR1 is LGHDT and CDR2 is YNNKEL (reference sequence). V was shortened by 4 bases and J by 8 bases, with 9 bases between the two germline ends. This CDR3 contains 12 residues. The CDR3 loop reads CASSLQGKPQHF. DNA of the CDR3: TGTGCCAGCAGCCTACAGGGAAAGCCCCAGCATTTT.

The V gene is TRBV28, the J gene TRBJ1-2, with 7 bases aligning to TRBD1. This CDR3 contains 14 residues. Germline CDR1 is MDHEN and CDR2 is SYDVKM. After removal of 2 bases from V and 6 bases from J, the junction contained 6 bases not matched to a gene. This chain's CDR3 is CASSLPDRVNGYTF. DNA for the CDR3: TGTGCCAGCAGTTTACCCGACAGGGTAAATGGCTACACCTTC.

The chain uses TRBV9 and TRBJ1-6; 9 bases align to TRBD1. Trimming removed 3 bases from V and 7 bases from J; junction bases left unmatched: 8. From germline, CDR1 is SGDLS and CDR2 YYNGEE. This CDR3 is 16 amino acids long. The DNA of the CDR3 is TGTGCCAGCAGCGCCTCTCCCGGGACAGGGAATTCACCCCTCCACTTT. Translated, it gives CASSASPGTGNSPLHF. Combining the CDR3 with reference TRBV9 and TRBJ1-6 gives the whole variable domain DSGVTQTPKHLITATGQRVTLRCSPRSGDLSVYWYQQSLDQGLQFLIQYYNGEERAKGNILERFSAQQFPDLHSELNLSSLELGDSALYFCASSASPGTGNSPLHFGNGTRLTVT.

This chain links TRBV5-4 with TRBJ1-1; the D gene is possibly TRBD1 (5 bases). Deletions cut 4 bases from V and 5 bases from J, with 18 bases between. CDR3 size: 15 residues. CDR1 is SGHNT and CDR2 is YYREEE in the germline V gene (reference sequence). For the CDR3, the DNA is TGTGCCAGCAGCCGACAATCAGGGTCCTTAACTGAAGCTTTCTTT. This encodes CASSRQSGSLTEAFF.

This chain uses TRBV12-3 or TRBV12-4 with TRBJ1-5; maybe TRBD1 (6 bases). Trimming left V 3 bases short and J 7 bases short, with 7 bases between. This CDR3 region has 12 residues. CDR3 DNA sequence: TGTGCCAGCAGTTTCCAGGGGCAGCCCCAGCATTTT. Its protein product is CASSFQGQPQHF.

V is TRBV10-3 and J is TRBJ2-1; D unclear. Per germline, CDR1 ENHRY and CDR2 SYGVKD. This CDR3 comprises 17 residues. The V gene lost 2 bases and the J gene lost 0 bases, with 14 bases spanning the gap. The CDR3 loop reads CAISENVRASSYNEQFF. The CDR3, as DNA: TGTGCCATCAGTGAGAATGTCAGAGCTAGCTCCTACAATGAGCAGTTCTTC.

The V call is TRBV27, the J call TRBJ1-4; 7 bases are a match to TRBD1. This CDR3 has 16 residues. Trimming took 5 bases from V and 0 from J; bases not matched to a gene: 6. Germline lookup yields CDR1 MNHEY and CDR2 SMNVEV (reference sequence). The CDR3 sequence: CASSPGTASTNEKLFF. DNA for the CDR3: TGTGCCAGCAGTCCGGGGACAGCCTCAACTAATGAAAAACTGTTTTTT.

This clone has a handful of counts. The chain recombines TRBV28 with TRBJ1-1, with D possibly TRBD1 on 5 matching bases. This CDR3 is 17 amino acids long. Trimming left V 4 bases short and J 3 bases short, with 21 bases between. Looked up from germline, CDR1 is MDHEN and CDR2 is SYDVKM. The CDR3 loop is CASSSPPRRAGDTEAFF. Written as DNA, the CDR3 is TGTGCCAGCAGTTCCCCCCCCAGGAGGGCGGGGGACACTGAAGCTTTCTTT.